Each of the 2 T cell receptor beta chains below was sequenced from the same sample in a study of regulatory T cells in long-lasting Graves disease. To make TCR beta libraries, researchers used iRepertoire HTBI primers and Arm-PCR of CDR3 regions. Each CDR3 protein is one row after TCRdb ran MiXCR on the multiplex PCR reads. The table has 650,000 to 850,000 distinct CDR3 sequences, about 30% seen once. Stated time point: persistent/refractory GD, antithyroid drugs over 5 years with positive TRAb. PBMC RNA was the source of the TCR library. Sequenced material: peripheral blood mononuclear cells (PBMCs), taken when the disease was refractory, from a patient treated with antithyroid drugs. The receptor set was obtained from a female donor with Graves disease.

This CDR3 reads CSATTLGDRGWDQPQHF. The CDR3 DNA reads as TGCAGTGCTACTACCCTAGGAGACAGGGGATGGGATCAGCCCCAGCATTTT. The chain has TRBV20-1 and TRBJ1-5; 8 positions match TRBD1. There are 17 residues in the CDR3. Germline CDR1 DFQATT, CDR2 SNEGSKA (reference sequence). V shed 4 bases and J 5 bases; nucleotides not matched to a gene: 16.

V and J are TRBV20-1 and TRBJ1-6; maybe TRBD1 (6 bases). The CDR3 runs to 14 residues. Germline V gene data show CDR1 as DFQATT and CDR2 as SNEGSKA (reference sequence). V lost 6 bases and J lost 7, with 16 bases in between. CDR3: CSATDSSKNSPLHF. In DNA form, the CDR3 reads TGCAGTGCAACGGACAGCTCAAAGAATTCACCCCTCCACTTT.